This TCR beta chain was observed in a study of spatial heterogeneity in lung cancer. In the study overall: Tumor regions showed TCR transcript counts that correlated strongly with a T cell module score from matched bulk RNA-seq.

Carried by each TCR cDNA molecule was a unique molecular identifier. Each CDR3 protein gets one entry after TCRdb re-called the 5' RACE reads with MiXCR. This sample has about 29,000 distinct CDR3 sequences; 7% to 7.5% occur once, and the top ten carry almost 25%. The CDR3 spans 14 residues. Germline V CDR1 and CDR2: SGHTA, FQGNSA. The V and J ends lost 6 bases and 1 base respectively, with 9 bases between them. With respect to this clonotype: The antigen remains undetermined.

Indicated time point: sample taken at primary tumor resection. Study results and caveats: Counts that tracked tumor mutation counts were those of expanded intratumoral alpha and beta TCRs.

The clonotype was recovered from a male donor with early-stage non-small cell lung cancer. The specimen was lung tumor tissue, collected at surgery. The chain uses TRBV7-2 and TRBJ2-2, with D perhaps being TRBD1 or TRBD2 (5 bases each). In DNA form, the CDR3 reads TGTGCCAGCAGGGGACGGCTGAACACCGGGGAGCTGTTTTTT. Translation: CASRGRLNTGELFF.